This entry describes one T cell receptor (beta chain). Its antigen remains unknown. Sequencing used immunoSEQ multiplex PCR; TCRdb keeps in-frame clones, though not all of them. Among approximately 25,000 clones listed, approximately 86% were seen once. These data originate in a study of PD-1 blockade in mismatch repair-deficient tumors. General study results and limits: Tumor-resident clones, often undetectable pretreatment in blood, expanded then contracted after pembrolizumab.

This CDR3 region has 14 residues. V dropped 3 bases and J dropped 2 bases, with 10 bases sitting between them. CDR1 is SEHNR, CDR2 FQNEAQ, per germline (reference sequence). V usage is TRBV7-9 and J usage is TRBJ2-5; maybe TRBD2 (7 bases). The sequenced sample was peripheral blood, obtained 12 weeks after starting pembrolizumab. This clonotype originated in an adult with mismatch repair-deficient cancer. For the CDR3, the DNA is TGTGCCAGCAGCTTGGGAGGGGGGCAAGAGACCCAGTACTTC. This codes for CASSLGGGQETQYF. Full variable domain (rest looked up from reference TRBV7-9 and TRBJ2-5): DTGVSQNPRHKITKRGQNVTFRCDPISEHNRLYWYRQTLGQGPEFLTYFQNEAQLEKSRLLSDRFSAERPKGSFSTLEIQRTEQGDSAMYLCASSLGGGQETQYFGPGTRLLVL.